These 3 T cell receptor beta chains originate from one sample sequenced in a study of T cells in Graves' hyperthyroidism and ophthalmopathy. Researchers took RNA transcripts and amplified the TCR beta CDR3 regions from them. First-round RT-PCR of the TCR CDR3 relied on the HTBI primer set. TCRdb called the multiplex PCR reads again in MiXCR, with one record for every CDR3 protein. Among hundreds of thousands of distinct CDR3 sequences listed, approximately 40% were seen once. The source material was blood. These receptors originate from a young man with Graves' hyperthyroidism.

About this clonotype itself: A read error may explain this, as a much larger clone is one base away. The CDR3 does not close with the conserved phenylalanine or tryptophan, likely indicating a read error. The genes are TRBV7-2 and TRBJ2-7; 8 bases agree with TRBD2. Losses at the gene ends were 3 bases for V and 6 bases for J; bases not matched to a gene: 10. This CDR3 region has 15 residues. Germline values: CDR1 SGHTA, CDR2 FQGNSA. CDR3 DNA: TGTGCCAGCAGCTTCCATGGGGGTAGCGGGATCGAGCAGTACCTC. Translated, it gives CASSFHGGSGIEQYL.

This clonotype turned up a few times. V and J are TRBV20-1 and TRBJ1-2, with D perhaps TRBD1 (5 bases). CDR1 is DFQATT, CDR2 SNEGSKA, per germline (reference sequence). The CDR3 loop spans 14 amino acids. Trimming took off 3 bases at V and 4 bases at J, with 15 bases between the two ends. The DNA of the CDR3 is TGCAGTGCTAGTTTCAAGGGACTAGGCTATGGCTACACCTTC. Translating gives CSASFKGLGYGYTF.

This chain uses TRBV6-2 or TRBV6-3 with TRBJ1-1; 7 bases are shared with TRBD1. CDR1 and CDR2 (germline): MNHEY, SVGEGT. CDR3 length: 14 amino acids. Trimming removed 3 bases from V and 3 bases from J; junction bases left unmatched: 4. The CDR3 region is CASSYRQGYTEAFF. The CDR3 nucleotides are TGTGCCAGCAGTTATCGACAGGGCTACACTGAAGCTTTCTTT.